This TCR beta chain stems from a study of T-cell memory formation after mild COVID-19. Study conclusions and caveats: Several responding clones turned up in pre-infection memory, indicating that cross-reactive memory may have taken part.

The V end was cut by 8 bases, the J end by 2 bases, with 10 bases between. The CDR3 totals 14 residues. Constant-segment primers served in 5'RACE that generated TCR alpha and TCR beta cDNA libraries bearing sample barcodes and UMIs. MiXCR, run by TCRdb on the 5' RACE reads, gives a single entry per CDR3 protein. The table shows fewer than 700,000 distinct CDR3 sequences, with more than 15% occurring only once. There are a few counts of this clonotype. Its specificity is unknown. J is TRBJ2-6 and V is TRBV12-3 or TRBV12-4, with D perhaps assigned TRBD1 or TRBD2 (5 bases each). Sequencing used PBMCs or a T cell subset sorted from them (not recorded which). This receptor was identified in an adult woman who had mild COVID-19 (a few samples of this study predate the infection). Cell type and time point are not known. The CDR3 region has the DNA TGTGCCAGCTCGACGGGACCTGGGGCCAACGTCCTGACTTTC. It specifies CASSTGPGANVLTF.